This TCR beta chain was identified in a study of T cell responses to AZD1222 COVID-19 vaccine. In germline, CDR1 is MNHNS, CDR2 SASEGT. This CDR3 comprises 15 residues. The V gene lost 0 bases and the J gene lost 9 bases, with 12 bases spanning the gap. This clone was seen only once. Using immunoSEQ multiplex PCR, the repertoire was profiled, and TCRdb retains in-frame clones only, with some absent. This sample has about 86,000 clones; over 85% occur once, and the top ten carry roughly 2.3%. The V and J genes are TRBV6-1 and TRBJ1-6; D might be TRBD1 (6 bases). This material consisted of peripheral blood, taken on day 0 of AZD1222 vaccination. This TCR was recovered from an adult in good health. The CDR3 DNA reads TGTGCCAGCAGTGAAGCGAGGGAAGGGGGTTCACCCCTCCACTTT. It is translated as CASSEAREGGSPLHF.